This TCR beta chain was identified in a study of blood T cell repertoires in COVID-19. Study-wide context: PBMCs, B-cell-depleted T cells, or T cells were the source of the cDNA or gDNA that made up the material.

Measured with immunoSEQ multiplex PCR; TCRdb has only the in-frame clones, and not every one. The table shows approximately 280,000 clones, with 86% occurring only once. For recovered donors of Cohort 3, there were two negative PCRs, clearance, or symptom resolution. The origin of this receptor is a woman under 30 who had recovered from COVID-19. The material sequenced was PBMCs or T cells enriched from blood (not recorded which).

The chain's CDR3 is CASSLATSGRLSSYNEQFF. CDR3 in DNA: TGTGCCAGCAGCTTAGCGACTAGCGGGAGGCTTAGCTCCTACAATGAGCAGTTCTTC. The gene calls are TRBV7-8 and TRBJ2-1, with 13 bases aligning to TRBD2. CDR3 length: 19 residues. In germline, CDR1 is SGHVS, CDR2 FQNEAQ. J lost 0 bases, V lost 0 bases, and 5 bases had no gene match.